This T cell receptor beta chain was recovered during a study of circulating CD8 cells and anti-PD-1 response in melanoma. Study-level information: Treatment was intravenous nivolumab at 3 mg/kg every 2 weeks.

TCR libraries were prepared from approximately 15 ng of total RNA with the QIAseq Immune Repertoire TCR panel. TCRdb used MiXCR to reprocess the reads, holding one entry per CDR3 protein. In the table there are 620 or so distinct CDR3 sequences, around a tenth of which are singletons. From live CD3+CD8+TCRalphabeta+ cells, four PD-1 and/or TIGIT subsets were sorted. This CDR3 is built from 15 residues. Germline CDR1 and CDR2: MDHEN and SYDVKM. The V and J ends lost 1 base and 5 bases respectively, with 14 bases between them. This clonotype was seen a handful of times. Specimen: CD8+ T cells from PBMCs, collected at baseline or after one month of anti-PD-1 therapy (not recorded which). The TCR sequence derives from a human donor with melanoma. This chain links TRBV28 with TRBJ1-1; weak D call: TRBD1 (5 bases). CDR3 nucleotides: TGTGCCAGCAGTTTATCGGGGGTGGTATGGACTGAAGCTTTCTTT. Amino acid sequence: CASSLSGVVWTEAFF.